The 16 T cell receptor beta chains below were found in one sample sequenced in a study of naive and memory T cell subsets. Notes on the study in general: A few larger clonotypes appeared in naive repertoires, especially CD8, possibly memory cells re-expressing CD45RA.

Which antigens these TCRs recognize remains unknown. An equimolar mix of two oligonucleotides served as the beta constant-region primer for TRBC1 and TRBC2. Ligated cDNA was amplified by four rounds of PCR with nested alpha and beta constant-region primers and SP2. TCRdb re-analysed the UMI-ligation and nested PCR reads in MiXCR, keeping a single row per CDR3 protein. Of some 110,000 distinct CDR3 sequences listed, about 14% are singletons. Sequencing used naive CD8+ T cells from blood. These receptors came from a human donor in good health.

This rearrangement joins TRBV7-9 to TRBJ2-3; possible D gene TRBD1, 6 bases. The germline gives CDR1 SEHNR, CDR2 FQNEAQ (reference sequence). The CDR3 is 16 amino acids. With 2 bases removed from V and 2 bases from J, the gap between germline ends came to 14 bases. The CDR3 DNA follows: TGTGCCAGCAGCTTATCTTCACAGGGATACACAGATACGCAGTATTTT. Translating gives CASSLSSQGYTDTQYF.

This clonotype showed up just a few times. The chain is built from TRBV6-5 and TRBJ2-1, with TRBD1 as a possible D gene (5 bases). CDR1 and CDR2 (germline): MNHEY, SVGAGI. The CDR3 covers 15 residues. Trimming removed 0 bases at V and 7 bases at J, with 13 bases between. The CDR3 sequence is CASSYSIQGQNEQFF. The CDR3 DNA reads TGTGCCAGCAGTTACTCGATCCAGGGTCAAAATGAGCAGTTCTTC.

This clonotype occurred a few times. The genes are TRBV4-2 and TRBJ2-7; D uncertain. V lost 0 bases and J 2 bases, leaving 17 bases between the germline ends. The CDR3 loop spans 17 amino acids. Germline CDR1 reads LGHNA; CDR2 reads YNFKEQ. This CDR3 reads CASSQEAGGDGAYEQYF. In nucleotides, the CDR3 is TGTGCCAGCAGCCAAGAAGCCGGTGGGGATGGGGCCTACGAGCAGTACTTC.

Points on this clonotype: One end of the junction does not line up with germline, which may come from a read error. In nucleotides, the CDR3 is TGCAGTGCTAGAGATGGACTAGCGGGGGGCGGATCACGTAGCACAGATTCGCAGTATTTT. Translation: CSARDGLAGGGSRSTDSQYF. The V call is TRBV20-1, the J call TRBJ2-3, with TRBD2 matching over 14 bases. The CDR3 is 20 amino acids. Germline lookup yields CDR1 DFQATT and CDR2 SNEGSKA (reference sequence).

This clonotype was picked up many times. The chain employs TRBV24-1 and TRBJ2-7, with 8 nucleotides matching TRBD1. Germline lookup yields CDR1 KGHDR and CDR2 SFDVKD. This CDR3 is built from 15 residues. J lost 1 base, V lost 5 bases, and 6 bases had no gene match. CDR3 region: CATSATTGESYEQYF. CDR3 DNA sequence: TGTGCCACCAGTGCGACGACAGGGGAGTCCTACGAGCAGTACTTC.

This chain uses TRBV20-1 with TRBJ2-7; no clear D gene. The CDR3 spans 15 residues. Trimming stripped 5 bases from V and 0 bases from J, with 17 bases between. Germline V CDR1 and CDR2: DFQATT, SNEGSKA (reference sequence). The CDR3 loop is CSAQAQESYSYEQYF. The CDR3 DNA reads TGCAGTGCTCAGGCCCAGGAAAGCTACTCCTACGAGCAGTACTTC.

In DNA form, the CDR3 reads TGTGCCAGCAGCTCTCCATCGGGGTCCGCGGGAGGAAACACCATATATTTT. Translating gives CASSSPSGSAGGNTIYF. The V call is TRBV7-6, the J call TRBJ1-3; D remains ambiguous. CDR1 SGHVS and CDR2 FNYEAQ come from the germline V gene. Trimming took off 4 bases at V and 4 bases at J, with 20 bases between the two ends. The CDR3 is 17 amino acids.

About this clonotype itself: A much larger clone is a single base away; this may be a read error. This chain uses TRBV11-1 with TRBJ2-2, with D perhaps matching TRBD1 or TRBD2 (6 bases each). The V end lost 1 base, the J end lost 3 bases, and 18 bases lay between the germline ends. Germline CDR1 and CDR2: SGHAT and FQDESV (reference sequence). CDR3 length equals 18 residues. The DNA of the CDR3 is TGTGCCAGCAGCTTAGAGCAGGGTTGGGGGGCGGACACCGGGGAGCTGTTTTTT. As protein: CASSLEQGWGADTGELFF. The full variable domain, with the rest looked up from reference TRBV11-1 and TRBJ2-2, is EAEVAQSPRYKITEKSQAVAFWCDPISGHATLYWYRQILGQGPELLVQFQDESVVDDSQLPKDRFSAERLKGVDSTLKIQPAELGDSAMYLCASSLEQGWGADTGELFFGEGSRLTVL.

The V gene is TRBV28, the J gene TRBJ2-7; 11 nucleotides match TRBD2. Germline lookup yields CDR1 MDHEN and CDR2 SYDVKM. Germline trimming cut 7 bases from V and 1 base from J; bases unmatched to any gene: 6. This CDR3 is built from 15 residues. CDR3 coding DNA: TGTGCCAGCACCCCCCTAGCGGGGGGTTCCTACGAGCAGTACTTC. Its protein product is CASTPLAGGSYEQYF.

The genes are TRBV14 and TRBJ2-1; either TRBD1 or TRBD2 may supply D (5 bases each). Germline-derived CDR1 and CDR2 are SGHDN and FVKESK. The CDR3 is made up of 14 amino acids. The ends were cut back, 0 bases at V and 11 bases at J, with 14 bases in the middle. CDR3 region: CASSQEEGFLKQFF. The CDR3 coding sequence is TGTGCCAGCAGCCAAGAAGAGGGGTTCTTGAAGCAGTTCTTC.

This clonotype was counted many times. The V call is TRBV9, the J call TRBJ2-3, with D unresolved. Germline lookup yields CDR1 SGDLS and CDR2 YYNGEE. CDR3 length: 15 residues. The V end was cut by 2 bases, the J end by 0 bases, with 10 bases between. CDR3 in DNA: TGTGCCAGCAGCGTTGGCAGTGGAAGCACAGATACGCAGTATTTT. It encodes CASSVGSGSTDTQYF.

This clonotype was found many times. The chain employs TRBV20-1 and TRBJ2-4; no definite D call. The CDR3 totals 13 residues. The germline V gene encodes CDR1 DFQATT and CDR2 SNEGSKA (reference sequence). Trimming removed 8 bases at V and 0 bases at J, with 11 bases between. DNA for the CDR3: TGCAGTCCCACCGTACTAGCCAAAAACATTCAGTACTTC. It specifies CSPTVLAKNIQYF.

This clonotype was counted a few times. The chain links TRBV7-8 to TRBJ1-1, with D maybe TRBD1 (5 bases). Trimming pared 1 base from V and 1 base from J, leaving 28 bases between. Germline V gene sequence: CDR1 SGHVS, CDR2 FQNEAQ. CDR3 length equals 21 residues. The CDR3 DNA sequence: TGTGCCAGCAGCTTAGATCGAAATTGGCGGGGGAATCTCCACTCGAACACTGAAGCTTTCTTT. Encoded protein: CASSLDRNWRGNLHSNTEAFF.

This clonotype was counted ten times or more. V gene TRBV7-8 combines with J gene TRBJ1-1; maybe TRBD1 (6 bases). V lost 7 bases and J lost 2, with 17 bases in between. Germline V gene lookup returns CDR1 SGHVS and CDR2 FQNEAQ. There are 15 residues in the CDR3. In DNA form, the CDR3 reads TGTGCCAGCATGGGTGTTTGGGGGGCCAACACTGAAGCTTTCTTT. Protein product: CASMGVWGANTEAFF.

The sample holds many counts of this clonotype. DNA of the CDR3: TGTGCCAGCAGCGTCCTCGAACGCACAGATACGCAGTATTTT. Protein: CASSVLERTDTQYF. The gene calls are TRBV9 and TRBJ2-3, with D unresolved. CDR1 and CDR2 from the germline V gene are SGDLS and YYNGEE. The CDR3 is 14 amino acids. V dropped 2 bases and J dropped 1 base, with 8 bases sitting between them.

This chain connects TRBV6-5 to TRBJ1-5; D is perhaps TRBD1 (5 bases). The CDR3 contains 17 residues. Trimming removed 4 bases from V and 0 bases from J, with 16 bases in between. From germline, CDR1 is MNHEY and CDR2 SVGAGI. The CDR3 coding sequence is TGTGCCAGCAGTTCACGGGGGAGAGGCGATAGCAATCAGCCCCAGCATTTT. Its protein is CASSSRGRGDSNQPQHF.